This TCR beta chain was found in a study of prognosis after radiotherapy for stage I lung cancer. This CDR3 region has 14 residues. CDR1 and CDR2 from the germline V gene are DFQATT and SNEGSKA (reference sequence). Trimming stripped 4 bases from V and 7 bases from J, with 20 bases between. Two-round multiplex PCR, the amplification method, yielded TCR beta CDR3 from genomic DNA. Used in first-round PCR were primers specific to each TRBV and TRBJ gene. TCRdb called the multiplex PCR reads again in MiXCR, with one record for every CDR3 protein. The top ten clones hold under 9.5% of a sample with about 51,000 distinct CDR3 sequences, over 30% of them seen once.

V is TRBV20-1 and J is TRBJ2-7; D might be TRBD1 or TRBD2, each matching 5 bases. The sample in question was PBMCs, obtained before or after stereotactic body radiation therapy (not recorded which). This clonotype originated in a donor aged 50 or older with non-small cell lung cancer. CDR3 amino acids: CSAIGAYLGVEQYF. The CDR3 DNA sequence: TGCAGTGCTATCGGGGCGTACCTAGGGGTGGAGCAGTACTTC.